The 12 T cell receptor beta chains below were found in one sample sequenced in a study of CXCR3-negative and CXCR3-positive naive CD8 T cells. Carrying UMI labels, the TRB cDNA libraries were prepared through 5' RACE. TCRdb reanalyzed the 5' RACE reads, giving one entry per CDR3 protein sequence and no DNA. The sample is made up of about 50,000 distinct CDR3 sequences, and the top ten hold around 0.6% of it. Findings and limits, study-wide: The study found more hydrophobic TRB CDR3s in CXCR3-positive naive cells than in CXCR3-negative naive cells.

For these TCRs, the target antigens are not known. Sequenced material: naive CXCR3+ CD8+ T cells from blood. Noted subset: CD45RO-CCR7+CD27+CD95- naive CD8+ T cells expressing CXCR3 (TNR3+). The source is a human donor in good health. Some clones in this sample may be carry-over from other donors' samples.

The chain employs TRBV5-1 and TRBJ2-1. Germline values: CDR1 SGHRS, CDR2 YFSETQ. The CDR3 has 15 amino acids. The CDR3: CDSSYSPNSYNEQFF.

The J gene is TRBJ2-7, the V gene TRBV4-3. In germline, CDR1 is LGHNA, CDR2 YSLEER. The CDR3 totals 15 residues. CDR3: CASSQDSGSSYEQYF.

This rearrangement joins TRBV10-3 to TRBJ2-1; with no DNA, the TCRdb D assignment of TRBD1 cannot be verified. The CDR3 sequence is 17 residues long. Germline values: CDR1 ENHRY, CDR2 SYGVKD. CDR3 in amino acids: CAIQSTGATFSYNEQFF.

The chain has TRBV20-1 and TRBJ2-7; without DNA, the TCRdb call of TRBD2 cannot be checked. The germline V gene encodes CDR1 DFQATT and CDR2 SNEGSKA (reference sequence). This CDR3 is built from 16 residues. CDR3: CSARGPGTSVSYEQYF.

The CDR3 reads CASSLWVATSYEQYF. The rearrangement joins TRBV7-9 to TRBJ2-7; TCRdb reports TRBD1, a call that lacks DNA to check it against. The CDR3 extends over 15 amino acids. Germline CDR1 reads SEHNR; CDR2 reads FQNEAQ (reference sequence).

V is TRBV12-3 or TRBV12-4 and J is TRBJ2-2; TCRdb designates TRBD1, a call that cannot be tested without DNA. This CDR3 has 15 residues. CDR3: CASSLRSRGPGELFF.

The chain couples TRBV5-1 to TRBJ2-7; TCRdb gives TRBD2 as the D gene, but with no DNA this cannot be confirmed. This CDR3 has 14 amino acids. Germline CDR1 SGHRS, CDR2 YFSETQ. This CDR3 is CASSLAGDGYEQYF.

V and J are TRBV7-2 and TRBJ2-1; TCRdb designates TRBD1, a call that cannot be tested without DNA. Germline CDR1 reads SGHTA; CDR2 reads FQGNSA. The CDR3 loop spans 15 amino acids. CDR3 sequence: CASSLYRRGVDEQFF.

This rearrangement joins TRBV7-6 to TRBJ2-7; with no DNA, the TCRdb D assignment of TRBD1 cannot be verified. Germline CDR1 reads SGHVS; CDR2 reads FNYEAQ. The CDR3 runs to 14 residues. CDR3: CASSFTGDWDEQYF.

The rearrangement links TRBV29-1 to TRBJ1-2; TCRdb's D call, TRBD1, is unchecked because there is no DNA. CDR3 size: 11 residues. The germline CDR1 and CDR2 sequences are SQVTM and ANQGSEA. CDR3 sequence: CSAPTGGGYTF.

The chain combines TRBV27 with TRBJ1-5; the TCRdb call, TRBD1, lacks DNA for checking. The germline gives CDR1 MNHEY, CDR2 SMNVEV (reference sequence). The CDR3 contains 15 residues. The CDR3 loop is CASSLLAGASQPQHF.

V usage is TRBV12-3 or TRBV12-4 and J usage is TRBJ2-5; TCRdb calls TRBD1, which cannot be checked without DNA. The CDR3 loop spans 15 amino acids. CDR3: CASSPGQGVQETQYF.